One T cell receptor beta chain is described in this entry. Its specificity is unknown. This sample is part of a study of a mutant IDH1 vaccine in newly diagnosed glioma. Study as a whole: Vaccines began 4-6 weeks after radiotherapy alone, or with temozolomide cycles. Pretreatment consisted of radiotherapy, temozolomide, or both, with most receiving both. Notes on the study in general: Pseudoprogression appeared independent of alterations in top peripheral clonotypes.

Germline-derived CDR1 and CDR2 are SEHNR and FQNEAQ (reference sequence). Trimming cost V 5 bases and J 0 bases, with 13 bases left between them. The CDR3 has 16 amino acids. Sample time point: week 35, safety follow-up. In the vaccine, a single dose held 300 ug of the mutant IDH1 20-mer peptide, along with topical imiquimod. Patients were given eight vaccinations, scheduled in weeks 1, 3, 5, 7, 11, 15, 19 and 23. The repertoire was sequenced with immunoSEQ multiplex PCR; TCRdb's copy has only in-frame clones and lacks some. The sample has roughly 50,000 clones, 70% to 85% seen once. This chain joins TRBV7-9 and TRBJ2-2; D tentatively reads TRBD1 or TRBD2 (5 bases each). The source was PBMCs, collected from a glioma patient whose treatment included an IDH1 peptide vaccine. The receptor was isolated from a man in his forties or fifties with glioma. Here the CDR3 DNA reads TGTGCCAGCAGCCGTTCGGGGCCGCCGAACACCGGGGAGCTGTTTTTT. As protein: CASSRSGPPNTGELFF.